The rows below give T cell receptor beta chains drawn from one sample of a study of cytomegalovirus exposure and HLA in healthy donors. The table came from immunoSEQ multiplex PCR; TCRdb's copy has only in-frame clones and leaves some out. The sample has 45,000 to 70,000 clones. Sequenced input: PBMCs. The receptors were gathered from a woman in her forties or fifties in good health and CMV-seropositive. Both conserved end residues are part of each CDR3. A D gene is named only where the DNA matches it firmly.

d_call	v_call	cdr3_length	j_call	cdr3_nt	cdr3_aa
TRBD2	TRBV4-1	17	TRBJ2-7	TGCGCCAGCAGCCAAGAAGGAAGCGGGAGCGGACCTAACGAGCAGTACTTC	CASSQEGSGSGPNEQYF
NA	TRBV2	13	TRBJ2-7	TGTGCCAGCAGTCTCTGGCCTTCCTACGAGCAGTACTTC	CASSLWPSYEQYF
NA	TRBV11-1	14	TRBJ2-2	TGTGCCAGCAGCTTAGCTAGGAACACCGGGGAGCTGTTTTTT	CASSLARNTGELFF
TRBD2	TRBV6-4	18	TRBJ2-1	TGTGCCAGCAGTGTGAATGGGCTAGCGGGAGTTAAGACTGGTGAGCAGTTCTTC	CASSVNGLAGVKTGEQFF
TRBD1	TRBV7-8	13	TRBJ1-2	TGTGCCAGCAGTTTCAAGGGGGCTTGGGGCTACACCTTC	CASSFKGAWGYTF
NA	TRBV10-3	12	TRBJ2-7	TGTGCCATCAGTGAACCCGGGTACGAGCAGTACTTC	CAISEPGYEQYF
NA	TRBV19	14	TRBJ1-4	TGTGCCAGTAGAAACACTGGACAGCTTGAAAAACTGTTTTTT	CASRNTGQLEKLFF
TRBD2	TRBV7-9	15	TRBJ2-3	TGTGCCAGCAGCTTAACTAGCGGGAGTACAGATACGCAGTATTTT	CASSLTSGSTDTQYF
NA	TRBV6-6	12	TRBJ2-7	TGTGCCAGCAGTTCCATCGGGTACGAGCAGTACTTC	CASSSIGYEQYF
NA	TRBV4-3	15	TRBJ1-6	TGCGCCAGCAGCCAAGATTTGGGGGGAACTCCACCCCTCCACTTT	CASSQDLGGTPPLHF
TRBD1	TRBV7-2	14	TRBJ2-7	TGTGCCAGCAGCTTCGGGACAGCAGGCTACGAGCAGTACTTC	CASSFGTAGYEQYF
TRBD2	TRBV9	18	TRBJ2-2	TGTGCCAGCAGCTCCAGAGGGGGAGCGGGGGGGCGTGCCGGGGAGCTGTTTTTT	CASSSRGGAGGRAGELFF
TRBD2	TRBV9	15	TRBJ2-7	TGTGCCAGCAGCGTCCTAGCGGGACCCTCCTACGAGCAGTACTTC	CASSVLAGPSYEQYF
NA	TRBV27	13	TRBJ1-5	TGTGCCAGCAGTTTGAACGGGAATCAGCCCCAGCATTTT	CASSLNGNQPQHF
NA	TRBV28	14	TRBJ2-7	TGTGCCAGCAAAACAGGGAGACTTTTGTACGAGCAGTACTTC	CASKTGRLLYEQYF
TRBD2	TRBV4-1	16	TRBJ2-3	TGCGCCAGCAGCCAAGTTGGGCGGGGGGTGGCAGATACGCAGTATTTT	CASSQVGRGVADTQYF
NA	TRBV28	15	TRBJ2-5	TGTGCCAGCAGTTTAAGAAGGGTTCGGGGTGAGACCCAGTACTTC	CASSLRRVRGETQYF
NA	TRBV29-1	14	TRBJ2-3	TGCAGCGTAGACCGGGGGGCCAGGGCCGATACGCAGTATTTT	CSVDRGARADTQYF
NA	TRBV6-5	14	TRBJ1-1	TGTGCCAGCAGTTACTCTTACCGAGACACTGAAGCTTTCTTT	CASSYSYRDTEAFF
NA	TRBV19	13	TRBJ2-5	TGTGCCAGTACAGGGCCGTCAGGAGAGACCCAGTACTTC	CASTGPSGETQYF
NA	TRBV5-1	14	TRBJ2-7	TGCGCCAGCAGCTTAAAACAGGCCCCCTACGAGCAGTACTTC	CASSLKQAPYEQYF
TRBD1	TRBV2	13	TRBJ2-4	TGTGCCAGCAGTACGACAGGGGGTGGCATTCAGTACTTC	CASSTTGGGIQYF
NA	TRBV10-3	13	TRBJ2-7	TGTGCCATCAGTGTGTCACAGACCTACGAGCAGTACTTC	CAISVSQTYEQYF
NA	TRBV19	15	TRBJ1-6	TGTGCCAGTAGTATAAGGCAGGGAGGCAATTCACCCCTCCACTTT	CASSIRQGGNSPLHF
TRBD2	TRBV28	15	TRBJ2-3	TGTGCCAGCATATTGGCTAGCGGGAGGGTAAATACGCAGTATTTT	CASILASGRVNTQYF
NA	TRBV9	12	TRBJ1-2	TGTGCCAGCAGCCCAGGGTTCCATGGCTACACCTTC	CASSPGFHGYTF
NA	TRBV15	13	TRBJ1-5	TGTGCCACCCGCTTGCGGGGCGACCAGCCCCAGCATTTT	CATRLRGDQPQHF
TRBD2	TRBV19	14	TRBJ2-1	TGTGCCAGTAGTACGTCGGGGGGGTACAATGAGCAGTTCTTC	CASSTSGGYNEQFF
TRBD2	TRBV28	14	TRBJ2-7	TGTGCCAGCAGTTTGGGGGAGGGCTCCTACGAGCAGTACTTC	CASSLGEGSYEQYF
NA	TRBV5-1	14	TRBJ1-1	TGCGCCAGCAGCGTCTCCTCGAGGAACACTGAAGCTTTCTTT	CASSVSSRNTEAFF
NA	TRBV30	15	TRBJ2-7	TGTGCCTGGAGCTCTCCGGGACTCGCTGCGGGCGAGCAGTACTTC	CAWSSPGLAAGEQYF
NA	TRBV29-1	12	TRBJ2-7	TGCAGCGTTGCGGACTCCTCCTACGAGCAGTACTTC	CSVADSSYEQYF
NA	TRBV19	13	TRBJ2-1	TGTGCCAGTACCGCGGGACGATGGAATGAGCAGTTCTTC	CASTAGRWNEQFF
NA	TRBV13	18	TRBJ1-1	TGTGACCCTAGCCAGGGAGGAGGATGGTTCCCTCAGAACACTGAAGCTTTCTTT	CDPSQGGGWFPQNTEAFF
NA	TRBV18	14	TRBJ2-7	TGTGCCAGCTCACCACCGAACCTATCCTACGAGCAGTACTTC	CASSPPNLSYEQYF
NA	TRBV9	14	TRBJ2-7	TGTGCCAGCAGCGTAGGGCGGCACAACTACGAGCAGTACTTC	CASSVGRHNYEQYF
NA	TRBV7-3	12	TRBJ2-1	TGTGCCAGCAGCTTAACCTTGAATGAGCAGTTCTTC	CASSLTLNEQFF
NA	TRBV30	11	TRBJ2-7	TGTGCCTGGAGTGAAGCGGCTGAGCAGTACTTC	CAWSEAAEQYF
TRBD1	TRBV6-1	16	TRBJ1-1	TGTGCCAGCAGTGGCCCTGGACAGGCTCGGCACACTGAAGCTTTCTTT	CASSGPGQARHTEAFF
TRBD1	TRBV30	17	TRBJ1-4	TGTGCCTGGAGCCAGAGGGACTGGACAGGGAATGTTGAAAAACTGTTTTTT	CAWSQRDWTGNVEKLFF
NA	TRBV18	13	TRBJ2-5	TGTGCCAGCTCACGGGGGCGCGGGGAGACCCAGTACTTC	CASSRGRGETQYF